Each of the 22 T cell receptor beta chains below was sequenced from the same sample in a study of control samples from healthy donors and cancer patients. The protocol was immunoSEQ multiplex PCR, while the TCRdb copy is restricted to in-frame clones and leaves out a portion. The table has approximately 100,000 clones, 88% seen once. The sequenced sample consisted of blood. Every receptor here comes from a man younger than 45 in good health.

The chain couples TRBV9 to TRBJ2-6, with a tentative D call TRBD1 (6 bases). The V gene lost 4 bases and the J gene lost 1 base, with 12 bases spanning the gap. Germline CDR1 is SGDLS and CDR2 is YYNGEE. There are 16 residues in the CDR3. Here the CDR3 DNA reads TGTGCCAGCAGCACCCAAACAGGGTCTGGGGCCAACGTCCTGACTTTC. It codes for CASSTQTGSGANVLTF. Drawing the rest from reference TRBV9 and TRBJ2-6, the complete variable domain is DSGVTQTPKHLITATGQRVTLRCSPRSGDLSVYWYQQSLDQGLQFLIQYYNGEERAKGNILERFSAQQFPDLHSELNLSSLELGDSALYFCASSTQTGSGANVLTFGAGSRLTVL.

The gene calls are TRBV6-1 and TRBJ1-1; 8 bases are shared with TRBD1. The length of the CDR3 is 14 residues. The germline CDR1 and CDR2 sequences are MNHNS and SASEGT. V dropped 2 bases and J dropped 10; count of bases not matched to a gene: 9. For the CDR3, the DNA is TGTGCCAGCAGTGAATTGGGGGACAGGCCGGGAGCTTTCTTT. This gives the protein CASSELGDRPGAFF.

This clone was counted once. This chain links TRBV9 with TRBJ2-2; 8 bases match TRBD1. With V trimmed by 5 bases and J by 6 bases, 3 bases remained unmatched. The CDR3 runs 13 residues. Germline V gene sequence: CDR1 SGDLS, CDR2 YYNGEE. The CDR3 sequence is CASRQGAAGELFF. The CDR3 DNA reads as TGTGCCAGCAGGCAGGGGGCAGCCGGGGAGCTGTTTTTT.

The DNA of the CDR3 is TGTGCCAGCAGCGGCCGACGGGTCGACGGGGAGCTGTTTTTT. Translating gives CASSGRRVDGELFF. This chain connects TRBV9 to TRBJ2-2; D gene ambiguous. V lost 3 bases, J lost 7 bases, and 13 bases lay in between. Germline V gives CDR1 SGDLS, CDR2 YYNGEE. This CDR3 contains 14 residues.

This clone was observed once. The chain joins TRBV6-1 to TRBJ2-7; no clear D gene. The CDR3 extends over 14 amino acids. CDR1 and CDR2 (germline): MNHNS, SASEGT. Trimming took off 2 bases at V and 2 bases at J, with 10 bases between the two ends. The CDR3 here is CASSERNNPYEQYF. CDR3 DNA sequence: TGTGCCAGCAGTGAAAGGAACAACCCCTACGAGCAGTACTTC.

The chain uses TRBV5-4 and TRBJ1-3; D possibly corresponds to TRBD1 (5 bases). The CDR3 extends over 15 amino acids. The ends were cut back, 2 bases at V and 0 bases at J, with 9 bases in the middle. Germline CDR1 reads SGHNT; CDR2 reads YYREEE (reference sequence). The CDR3 loop reads CASSFGTHSGNTIYF. In nucleotides, the CDR3 is TGTGCCAGCAGCTTTGGGACTCACTCTGGAAACACCATATATTTT. Using reference TRBV5-4 and TRBJ1-3 for the parts outside the CDR3, the full variable domain is ETGVTQSPTHLIKTRGQQVTLRCSSQSGHNTVSWYQQALGQGPQFIFQYYREEENGRGNFPPRFSGLQFPNYSSELNVNALELDDSALYLCASSFGTHSGNTIYFGEGSWLTVV.

This clone was recorded only once. This chain links TRBV15 with TRBJ2-1; D is ambiguous. Between the trimmed V and J ends, which lost 0 bases and 10 bases, there was a span of 10 bases. CDR1 is LNHNV, CDR2 YYDKDF, per germline (reference sequence). The CDR3 is 13 amino acids. CDR3 nucleotides: TGTGCCACCAGCAGAGAAGGTCCTGGCGAGCAGTTCTTC. Translating it yields CATSREGPGEQFF.

V and J are TRBV7-2 and TRBJ1-5; D remains unclear. The CDR3 length is 13 residues. Germline V gives CDR1 SGHTA, CDR2 FQGNSA. V lost 2 bases, J lost 5 bases, and 7 bases lay in between. CDR3 residues: CASSLNGDQPQHF. The CDR3 region has the DNA TGTGCCAGCAGCTTAAATGGCGATCAGCCCCAGCATTTT. The full variable domain, completed using reference TRBV7-2 and TRBJ1-5, is GAGVSQSPSNKVTEKGKDVELRCDPISGHTALYWYRQSLGQGLEFLIYFQGNSAPDKSGLPSDRFSAERTGGSVSTLTIQRTQQEDSAVYLCASSLNGDQPQHFGDGTRLSIL.

The rearrangement links TRBV5-1 to TRBJ1-1; TRBD1 agrees at 9 bases. Germline V gene sequence: CDR1 SGHRS, CDR2 YFSETQ. CDR3 length: 14 amino acids. The J segment lost 5 bases and the V segment lost 7 bases, leaving 9 bases of the junction unmatched. This CDR3 is CASDTGGLGTEAFF. CDR3 DNA: TGCGCCAGCGATACAGGGGGCCTTGGGACTGAAGCTTTCTTT.

This clone showed up just a few times. The gene calls are TRBV7-9 and TRBJ1-1; D is unresolved. Between the trimmed V and J ends, which lost 1 base and 3 bases, there was a span of 0 bases. CDR3 length: 11 residues. In germline, CDR1 is SEHNR, CDR2 FQNEAQ (reference sequence). Written as DNA, the CDR3 is TGTGCCAGCAGCTTAGACACTGAAGCTTTCTTT. This encodes CASSLDTEAFF. Full variable domain (rest looked up from reference TRBV7-9 and TRBJ1-1): DTGVSQNPRHKITKRGQNVTFRCDPISEHNRLYWYRQTLGQGPEFLTYFQNEAQLEKSRLLSDRFSAERPKGSFSTLEIQRTEQGDSAMYLCASSLDTEAFFGQGTRLTVV.

The V call is TRBV2, the J call TRBJ1-5, with D perhaps matching TRBD1 (6 bases). CDR3 length: 14 residues. Per the germline V gene, CDR1 is SNHLY and CDR2 is FYNNEI. V lost 8 bases to trimming and J lost 4 bases, with 15 bases between them. DNA of the CDR3: TGTGCCAGCCAGGACGCGGGGGCAAATCAGCCCCAGCATTTT. It is translated as CASQDAGANQPQHF. The full variable domain, in which reference TRBV2 and TRBJ1-5 provide the parts outside the CDR3, is EPEVTQTPSHQVTQMGQEVILRCVPISNHLYFYWYRQILGQKVEFLVSFYNNEISEKSEIFDDQFSVERPDGSNFTLKIRSTKLEDSAMYFCASQDAGANQPQHFGDGTRLSIL.

The chain uses TRBV24-1 and TRBJ2-1, with TRBD2 as a possible D gene (5 bases). There are 17 residues in the CDR3. Trimming shortened V by 1 base and J by 6 bases, and 18 bases separated the two germline ends. The germline CDR1 and CDR2 sequences are KGHDR and SFDVKD. In DNA form, the CDR3 reads TGTGCCACCAGTGATTTCCCGACCACAAAGGACTCCAATGAGCAGTTCTTC. It encodes CATSDFPTTKDSNEQFF.

This chain links TRBV2 with TRBJ1-4; D not certain. There are 14 residues in the CDR3. V shed 6 bases and J shed 10 bases, with 18 bases lying between them. The V gene's germline CDR1 is SNHLY and CDR2 FYNNEI. CDR3 amino acids: CASSSEASFGKLFF. The CDR3 coding sequence is TGTGCCAGCAGCTCAGAAGCCTCCTTCGGAAAACTGTTTTTT.

The chain recombines TRBV24-1 with TRBJ1-2; D may be TRBD1 (5 bases). This CDR3 spans 13 amino acids. Trimming pared 3 bases from V and 4 bases from J, leaving 8 bases between. Germline CDR1 and CDR2: KGHDR and SFDVKD. Here the CDR3 reads CATSDIGGYGYTF. CDR3 DNA: TGTGCCACCAGTGATATTGGGGGCTATGGCTACACCTTC.

The chain couples TRBV15 to TRBJ1-6; D might be TRBD1 (5 bases). CDR3 length: 14 residues. Germline V gene sequence: CDR1 LNHNV, CDR2 YYDKDF (reference sequence). V shed 3 bases and J shed 7 bases, with 10 bases lying between them. The CDR3 DNA reads as TGTGCCACCAGCAGGGGACCTAAAAATTCACCCCTCCACTTT. Protein: CATSRGPKNSPLHF.

The chain links TRBV7-2 to TRBJ1-2, with 11 bases that match TRBD1. Trimming at V came to 5 bases and at J to 2 bases, leaving 4 bases not matched to a gene. The CDR3 runs 15 residues. Germline V gene sequence: CDR1 SGHTA, CDR2 FQGNSA. In nucleotides, the CDR3 is TGTGCCAGCAGCCACCGGGACAGGGGGAACTATGGCTACACCTTC. Protein product: CASSHRDRGNYGYTF.

The chain uses TRBV10-3 and TRBJ2-1, with D perhaps TRBD2 (5 bases). CDR3 length: 14 residues. Trimming pared 0 bases from V and 4 bases from J, leaving 7 bases between. The germline gives CDR1 ENHRY, CDR2 SYGVKD. The CDR3 protein is CAISESSGYNEQFF. As DNA, the CDR3 is TGTGCCATCAGTGAGTCGAGCGGATACAATGAGCAGTTCTTC.

The chain combines TRBV5-1 with TRBJ1-1; a possible D gene is TRBD1 (5 bases). Germline V gene lookup returns CDR1 SGHRS and CDR2 YFSETQ. V lost 10 bases and J 1 base, leaving 8 bases between the germline ends. The CDR3 sequence is 11 residues long. The CDR3 here is CAGRGNTEAFF. CDR3 in DNA: TGCGCCGGGAGGGGGAACACTGAAGCTTTCTTT. Supplemented by reference TRBV5-1 and TRBJ1-1, the full variable domain reads KAGVTQTPRYLIKTRGQQVTLSCSPISGHRSVSWYQQTPGQGLQFLFEYFSETQRNKGNFPGRFSGRQFSNSRSEMNVSTLELGDSALYLCAGRGNTEAFFGQGTRLTVV.

In this sample, this clone turned up once. This chain uses TRBV13 with TRBJ2-1; the match to TRBD2 covers 8 bases. There are 14 residues in the CDR3. V lost 11 bases and J lost 4; bases outside the gene matches: 10. Germline CDR1 is PRHDT and CDR2 is FYEKMQ (reference sequence). The CDR3 DNA follows: TGTGCCTCCGGGGGGGCCCCTGAATACAATGAGCAGTTCTTC. It is translated as CASGGAPEYNEQFF.

This clone appeared once. V gene TRBV10-3 combines with J gene TRBJ2-7; tentative D call: TRBD1 (6 bases). CDR3 size: 17 residues. Trimming took off 3 bases at V and 2 bases at J, with 20 bases between the two ends. Germline CDR1 reads ENHRY; CDR2 reads SYGVKD. The CDR3 loop reads CAISDLQGNRGTYEQYF. The DNA for the CDR3 is TGTGCCATCAGTGACCTACAGGGTAATAGAGGGACCTACGAGCAGTACTTC.

The chain carries TRBV10-1 and TRBJ2-3, with 7 bases fitting TRBD1. This CDR3 region has 16 residues. From germline, CDR1 is WNHNN and CDR2 SYGVQD (reference sequence). V lost 0 bases and J lost 3; bases outside the gene matches: 6. CDR3 residues: CASSESPGGWTDTQYF. The CDR3 region has the DNA TGCGCCAGCAGTGAGTCCCCAGGGGGATGGACAGATACGCAGTATTTT.

The rearrangement joins TRBV7-7 to TRBJ2-5, with TRBD1 identical over 7 bases. Germline lookup yields CDR1 SSHAT and CDR2 FNYEAQ (reference sequence). The CDR3 length is 12 residues. V was clipped by 5 bases and J by 4 bases; unmatched bases: 1. The CDR3 loop reads CASSRTGETQYF. CDR3 bases: TGTGCCAGCAGCCGGACAGGAGAGACCCAGTACTTC.